This T cell receptor beta chain was identified in a study of T cell repertoires in cytomegalovirus infection. Background on the study: Public TCR beta signatures were indicative of both CMV infection and a matching HLA type. General study findings and limits: In two of eight donors, the top clonotype was HLA-C-restricted CMV-specific.

MiXCR, run by TCRdb on the reads, gives a single entry per CDR3 protein. The data show 270,000 or so distinct CDR3 sequences, with more than 15% seen just once and 40% to 55% held by the top ten. The V and J ends lost 4 bases and 5 bases respectively, with 18 bases between them. The CDR3 extends over 15 amino acids. Per the germline V gene, CDR1 is MGHDK and CDR2 is SYGVNS. A single count supports this clonotype. Its target is unknown. Sequencing was carried out using CD8+ T cells from PBMCs. V and J are TRBV25-1 and TRBJ2-7; no clear D. This TCR came from a human donor in good health (CMV status not recorded). Some clones in this sample may be carry-over from other donors' samples. The CDR3 region has the DNA TGTGCCAGCAGTGCCGACTTCGACCAGATCCACGAGCAGTACTTC. It codes for CASSADFDQIHEQYF.